This T cell receptor (beta chain) is from a study of T cells in Graves' hyperthyroidism and ophthalmopathy. Findings of the study overall: By a 13 V-J model, ophthalmopathy was set apart from stable hyperthyroidism.

The TCR beta CDR3 regions underwent amplification using RNA transcripts as the source. Carried out on the TCR CDR3, a first-round RT-PCR used the HTBI primer set. TCRdb re-derived calls from the multiplex PCR reads in MiXCR, one entry per CDR3 protein. In the table there are 300,000 to 350,000 distinct CDR3 sequences, about 20% of which are singletons. Points on this clonotype: What it binds is not known.

The germline V gene encodes CDR1 SGHRS and CDR2 YFSETQ. Trimming took 1 base from V and 0 from J; bases not matched to a gene: 5. The CDR3 has 16 amino acids. V gene TRBV5-1 combines with J gene TRBJ2-3; 7 nucleotides line up with TRBD1. This TCR derives from a woman aged 50 to 65 with Graves' hyperthyroidism. Sequenced: blood. The CDR3 DNA sequence: TGCGCCAGCAGCTTGAACAGGGGCGGGAGCACAGATACGCAGTATTTT. Its protein product is CASSLNRGGSTDTQYF.